This TCR beta chain is drawn from a study of OX40 agonist ivuxolimab in advanced cancers. At the level of the study: Participants could have had prior anti-PD-1, anti-PD-L1 or anti-CTLA-4 therapy, and around 43% had some.

Notes on this clone: The antigen is not known.

Findings of the study overall: Patients with a partial response at 0.1-3.0 mg/kg had among the lowest clonal expansion.

The V gene lost 1 base and the J gene lost 0 bases, with 10 bases spanning the gap. CDR1 LNHDA and CDR2 SQIVND come from the germline V gene (reference sequence). The CDR3 has 15 amino acids. TCRdb's copy holds only in-frame clones and misses some; the assay was immunoSEQ multiplex PCR. The sample holds 9,500 to 12,000 clones; over 60% are singletons and the top ten take 22%. The chain couples TRBV19 to TRBJ2-7; D gene ambiguous. Sequenced here: CD4+ or CD8+ T cells sorted from blood, sampled in a trial of the OX40 agonist ivuxolimab. This sequence originates from an adult with an advanced solid tumor such as melanoma, head and neck, liver or kidney cancer. This chain's CDR3 is CASSIGNGFSYEQYF. The CDR3, as DNA: TGTGCCAGTAGTATAGGAAACGGATTCTCCTACGAGCAGTACTTC.